These 22 T cell receptor beta chains originate from one sample sequenced in a study of T cell changes during pregnancy in multiple sclerosis (dated by TCRdb to between 2018 and 2020). The library was prepared using the immunoSEQ multiplex PCR assay. Sourced from immuneACCESS, this table was stored by TCRdb with only in-frame sequences that have V and J called. A share of the clones is absent; for the studies checked, an unresolved V gene accounts for under half, and the remainder has no known explanation. In all, the sample holds 40,000 to 55,000 clones, and more than 80% of those were seen once. The leading ten clones occupy under 0.85% of the sample. The sample in question was CD4+ T cells from peripheral blood mononuclear cells, obtained before pregnancy. These receptors all stem from a female donor with multiple sclerosis, enrolled in a pregnancy study.

The J gene is TRBJ1-2, the V gene TRBV20-1; D uncertain. CDR1 and CDR2 from the germline V gene are DFQATT and SNEGSKA (reference sequence). The CDR3 is 10 amino acids. V was shortened by 0 bases and J by 12 bases, with 8 bases between the two germline ends. CDR3 in DNA: TGCAGTGCTAGAGAATTCTCTAACACCTTC. It encodes CSAREFSNTF.

This chain uses TRBV7-9 with TRBJ1-2; 7 positions match TRBD1. The V segment lost 5 bases and the J segment 0 bases; nucleotides outside the gene matches: 3. Germline loops: CDR1 SEHNR, CDR2 FQNEAQ (reference sequence). The CDR3 consists of 14 residues. The CDR3, as DNA: TGTGCCAGCAGCCACAGGGGAGCTAACTATGGCTACACCTTC. Translation gives CASSHRGANYGYTF.

The rearrangement joins TRBV9 to TRBJ2-5; 7 nucleotides agree with TRBD2. Unmatched junction bases numbered 3, after V lost 3 bases and J lost 1 base. Germline CDR1 and CDR2: SGDLS and YYNGEE. This CDR3 has 14 residues. For the CDR3, the DNA is TGTGCCAGCAGCGCTTCTAGCGGCCAAGAGACCCAGTACTTC. Encoded protein: CASSASSGQETQYF.

This chain links TRBV7-9 with TRBJ2-7; no firm D call. CDR3 size: 13 residues. The V end lost 1 base, the J end lost 0 bases, and 4 bases lay between the germline ends. The germline V gene encodes CDR1 SEHNR and CDR2 FQNEAQ (reference sequence). CDR3 sequence reads: CASSLGHSYEQYF. CDR3 DNA: TGTGCCAGCAGCTTAGGGCACTCCTACGAGCAGTACTTC.

V gene TRBV15 combines with J gene TRBJ1-4; D remains ambiguous. The CDR3 extends over 16 amino acids. Trimming took 3 bases from V and 0 from J, leaving 11 bases between them. The V gene's germline CDR1 is LNHNV and CDR2 YYDKDF (reference sequence). The CDR3, as DNA: TGTGCCACCAGCAGGGGGAGTTACGCAACTAATGAAAAACTGTTTTTT. It codes for CATSRGSYATNEKLFF. The variable domain in full, with the rest retrieved from reference TRBV15 and TRBJ1-4, is DAMVIQNPRYQVTQFGKPVTLSCSQTLNHNVMYWYQQKSSQAPKLLFHYYDKDFNNEADTPDNFQSRRPNTSFCFLDIRSPGLGDTAMYLCATSRGSYATNEKLFFGSGTQLSVL.

This clone occurred a few times. The chain carries TRBV7-9 and TRBJ1-2, with 7 bases matching TRBD1. This CDR3 has 17 amino acids. With V trimmed by 6 bases and J by 1 base, 14 bases remained unmatched. Germline V gene data show CDR1 as SEHNR and CDR2 as FQNEAQ (reference sequence). The CDR3 bases are TGTGCCAGCAGGGGCCGAGAGGCAGGGGGGATTAACTATGGCTACACCTTC. It encodes CASRGREAGGINYGYTF. The variable domain in full, completed from reference TRBV7-9 and TRBJ1-2, reads DTGVSQNPRHKITKRGQNVTFRCDPISEHNRLYWYRQTLGQGPEFLTYFQNEAQLEKSRLLSDRFSAERPKGSFSTLEIQRTEQGDSAMYLCASRGREAGGINYGYTFGSGTRLTVV.

This chain connects TRBV11-1 to TRBJ1-1; D is unresolved. The CDR3 is 13 residues long. V lost 2 bases to trimming and J lost 0 bases, with 4 bases between them. The germline V gene encodes CDR1 SGHAT and CDR2 FQDESV (reference sequence). The CDR3 here is CASSLNLNTEAFF. The CDR3 region has the DNA TGTGCCAGCAGCTTAAACTTGAACACTGAAGCTTTCTTT.

The genes are TRBV19 and TRBJ1-2; D is possibly TRBD1 (6 bases). The V gene lost 7 bases and the J gene lost 8 bases, with 26 bases spanning the gap. The germline V gene has CDR1 LNHDA and CDR2 SQIVND (reference sequence). This CDR3 comprises 16 residues. The CDR3 spells CASTLGGRQVFRGYTF. The CDR3 region has the DNA TGTGCCAGTACCCTAGGGGGTCGACAGGTATTCCGCGGCTACACCTTC. Based on the CDR3 plus reference TRBV19 and TRBJ1-2, the full variable domain is DGGITQSPKYLFRKEGQNVTLSCEQNLNHDAMYWYRQDPGQGLRLIYYSQIVNDFQKGDIAEGYSVSREKKESFPLTVTSAQKNPTAFYLCASTLGGRQVFRGYTFGSGTRLTVV.

Concerning this clone itself: This sample also contains other DNA sequences that code for the same CDR3. This rearrangement joins TRBV27 to TRBJ1-2; D is possibly TRBD1 (5 bases). This CDR3 has 13 residues. The V and J ends lost 2 bases and 5 bases respectively, with 9 bases between them. Germline CDR1 MNHEY, CDR2 SMNVEV (reference sequence). CDR3: CASSLREGYGYTF. The CDR3 nucleotides read TGTGCCAGCAGTTTAAGGGAGGGGTATGGCTACACCTTC.

Notes on this clone: The same CDR3 is also encoded by other DNA sequences in this sample. In DNA, the CDR3 is TGTGCCATCAGTGAGTCCAGACTAGCGGGAGCCGAGCAGTACTTC. The encoded protein is CAISESRLAGAEQYF. The chain has TRBV10-3 and TRBJ2-7, with 12 nucleotides matching TRBD2. V was clipped by 0 bases and J by 6 bases; unmatched bases: 3. The CDR3 is 15 residues long. Germline loops: CDR1 ENHRY, CDR2 SYGVKD.

A single count supports this clone. The rearrangement joins TRBV19 to TRBJ2-3, with 7 bases identical to TRBD1. The CDR3 totals 16 residues. Trimming took 2 bases from V and 1 from J; bases not matched to a gene: 6. Germline CDR1 is LNHDA and CDR2 is SQIVND (reference sequence). The CDR3 nucleotides read TGTGCCAGTAGTATATCTCAGGGGGTTGGCACAGATACGCAGTATTTT. Residues: CASSISQGVGTDTQYF.

This clone was seen a handful of times. The J gene is TRBJ1-6, the V gene TRBV27; D is uncertain. Germline values: CDR1 MNHEY, CDR2 SMNVEV (reference sequence). The V end was cut by 2 bases, the J end by 8 bases, with 7 bases between. There are 13 residues in the CDR3. CDR3 sequence (DNA): TGTGCCAGCAGTTTAGGGAGGCATTCACCCCTCCACTTT. It is translated as CASSLGRHSPLHF.

This clone was detected only once. The rearrangement joins TRBV9 to TRBJ2-1; TRBD1 agrees at 8 bases. V lost 2 bases and J lost 6; bases outside the gene matches: 4. Germline V CDR1 and CDR2: SGDLS, YYNGEE. The CDR3 covers 14 residues. The DNA for the CDR3 is TGTGCCAGCAGCGTTCAGGGGGCGCTCAATGAGCAGTTCTTC. Residues: CASSVQGALNEQFF.

This chain uses TRBV18 with TRBJ1-5; D possibly corresponds to TRBD1 (5 bases). Deletions cut 3 bases from V and 3 bases from J, with 9 bases between. CDR1 and CDR2 from the germline V gene are KGHSH and LQKENI. CDR3 size: 14 residues. Here the CDR3 reads CASSPAGLNQPQHF. DNA of the CDR3: TGTGCCAGCTCACCCGCGGGGCTCAATCAGCCCCAGCATTTT.

CDR3 region: CATAWRGAGNTIYF. The CDR3 DNA follows: TGTGCCACCGCTTGGCGCGGGGCTGGAAACACCATATATTTT. The genes are TRBV28 and TRBJ1-3; D call uncertain. The CDR3 contains 14 residues. Germline V gene lookup returns CDR1 MDHEN and CDR2 SYDVKM. V was clipped by 10 bases and J by 2 bases, with 15 bases between them.

The V and J genes are TRBV2 and TRBJ2-3, with TRBD2 matching over 10 bases. The CDR3 totals 14 residues. Germline CDR1 reads SNHLY; CDR2 reads FYNNEI. J gave up 5 bases and V 5 bases, and 4 bases lay outside the gene matches. The CDR3 region is CASSPTSGKDTQYF. CDR3 nucleotide sequence: TGTGCCAGCAGTCCTACTAGCGGGAAAGATACGCAGTATTTT.

This clone was seen a single time. This chain connects TRBV27 to TRBJ1-5; TRBD1 matches at 8 bases. Germline CDR1 reads MNHEY; CDR2 reads SMNVEV (reference sequence). J gave up 0 bases and V 6 bases, and 10 bases lay outside the gene matches. The CDR3 is 17 amino acids. CDR3 in DNA: TGTGCCAGCAGACATAACCAGGGGGCGGTTAGCAATCAGCCCCAGCATTTT. Protein: CASRHNQGAVSNQPQHF.

V and J are TRBV7-3 and TRBJ2-3; D gene unclear. The V end was cut by 3 bases, the J end by 1 base, with 5 bases between. CDR1 is SGHTA, CDR2 FQGTGA, per germline. The CDR3 has 13 residues. This CDR3 reads CASSFQGTDTQYF. The CDR3 coding sequence is TGTGCCAGCAGCTTCCAGGGCACAGATACGCAGTATTTT.

The J gene is TRBJ1-2, the V gene TRBV5-1, with 10 bases fitting TRBD1. Germline loops: CDR1 SGHRS, CDR2 YFSETQ. V shed 2 bases, J shed 6 bases, and the junction held 7 bases outside the gene matches. This CDR3 contains 15 residues. CDR3 protein: CASSFPSGTGDGYTF. CDR3 DNA: TGCGCCAGCAGCTTCCCCTCCGGGACAGGGGATGGCTACACCTTC.

The chain couples TRBV28 to TRBJ2-5; perhaps TRBD2 as D (6 bases). V lost 8 bases to trimming and J lost 5 bases, with 12 bases between them. The CDR3 spans 12 residues. In germline, CDR1 is MDHEN, CDR2 SYDVKM. CDR3 sequence (DNA): TGTGCCAGCTCCCGGGAGTGGGAGACCCAGTACTTC. Translated, it gives CASSREWETQYF.

V gene TRBV28 combines with J gene TRBJ1-2; D perhaps matches TRBD1 (5 bases). Trimming shortened V by 2 bases and J by 4 bases, and 8 bases separated the two germline ends. CDR1 and CDR2 from the germline V gene are MDHEN and SYDVKM. CDR3 length equals 13 residues. The CDR3 loop is CASSLGGTYGYTF. The CDR3 nucleotides read TGTGCCAGCAGTTTAGGGGGGACCTATGGCTACACCTTC.

This clone was seen once. In nucleotides, the CDR3 is TGTGCCAGCACCATCCTATCATTTAGCAATCAGCCCCAGCATTTT. It specifies CASTILSFSNQPQHF. J is TRBJ1-5 and V is TRBV6-1; D is ambiguous. The CDR3 length is 15 residues. Per the germline V gene, CDR1 is MNHNS and CDR2 is SASEGT. V was trimmed by 7 bases and J by 0 bases, leaving 13 bases between them.